The 28 T cell receptor beta chains below all came from one sample that was sequenced in a study of radiation and T cells in renal cell carcinoma. Repertoires were generated with immunoSEQ multiplex PCR, while TCRdb's copy carries only in-frame clones and drops some. The sample has roughly 130,000 clones, 88% seen once; the top ten hold approximately 6%. Time point denoted: blood 2 weeks post-SBRT. Treatment indicated: 15 Gy SBRT to primary tumor, nephrectomy 4 weeks later. This specimen consisted of blood, obtained from a patient whose treatment included radiotherapy and nephrectomy. The receptors here all came from a woman aged 70 to 79 with renal cell carcinoma.

The V and J genes are TRBV19 and TRBJ1-1, with a weak D call TRBD1 (5 bases). Germline V gene data show CDR1 as LNHDA and CDR2 as SQIVND (reference sequence). V lost 4 bases to trimming and J lost 1 base, with 7 bases between them. The CDR3 extends over 13 amino acids. The CDR3 here is CASSTGGNTEAFF. The DNA for the CDR3 is TGTGCCAGTAGTACGGGGGGGAACACTGAAGCTTTCTTT.

The table lists this clone with a few counts. The chain joins TRBV5-4 to TRBJ1-1; tentatively, D is TRBD1 (6 bases). This CDR3 has 13 amino acids. CDR1 SGHNT and CDR2 YYREEE come from the germline V gene (reference sequence). Trimming shortened V by 6 bases and J by 9 bases, and 18 bases separated the two germline ends. The CDR3 spells CASTDKTGHQAFF. The CDR3, as DNA: TGTGCCAGCACGGATAAAACAGGGCACCAAGCTTTCTTT.

CDR3 sequence: CASSLSGGTPTQETQYF. CDR3 in DNA: TGTGCCAGCAGTTTGAGCGGGGGAACTCCTACGCAAGAGACCCAGTACTTC. The chain carries TRBV28 and TRBJ2-5; 8 nucleotides agree with TRBD2. CDR1 is MDHEN and CDR2 is SYDVKM in the germline V gene. J was trimmed by 2 bases and V by 3 bases; bases with no gene match: 11. The CDR3 loop spans 17 amino acids.

Only one count was recorded for this clone. V and J are TRBV15 and TRBJ1-5; perhaps TRBD1 as D (5 bases). V lost 5 bases to trimming and J lost 7 bases, with 18 bases between them. The germline V gene has CDR1 LNHNV and CDR2 YYDKDF (reference sequence). The CDR3 covers 15 residues. The CDR3 nucleotides read TGTGCCACCAGCCGCGCCGGGACGCCATTACAGCCCCAGCATTTT. Translated: CATSRAGTPLQPQHF.

The genes are TRBV9 and TRBJ1-2, with a possible D match to TRBD1 (5 bases). Germline V lookup: CDR1 SGDLS, CDR2 YYNGEE. CDR3 length: 13 residues. Trimming cost V 4 bases and J 2 bases, with 9 bases left between them. CDR3 DNA: TGTGCCAGCAGCTCCGACAGAAACTATGGCTACACCTTC. It is translated as CASSSDRNYGYTF.

This sequence joins TRBV5-4 and TRBJ2-1; 8 nucleotides align to TRBD1. J gave up 4 bases and V 0 bases, and 6 bases lay outside the gene matches. The CDR3 is 16 residues long. The germline gives CDR1 SGHNT, CDR2 YYREEE (reference sequence). The CDR3 protein is CASSLGGTGGYNEQFF. The CDR3 DNA follows: TGTGCCAGCAGCTTGGGTGGCACAGGGGGTTACAATGAGCAGTTCTTC.

The chain employs TRBV7-9 and TRBJ2-2; possibly TRBD2 for D (6 bases). This CDR3 comprises 16 residues. Germline V gene sequence: CDR1 SEHNR, CDR2 FQNEAQ (reference sequence). The ends were cut back, 1 base at V and 4 bases at J, with 13 bases in the middle. In nucleotides, the CDR3 is TGTGCCAGCAGCTTAGGGAGGGAAGAGCCCACCGGGGAGCTGTTTTTT. Translated: CASSLGREEPTGELFF.

The chain recombines TRBV7-2 with TRBJ1-4; D is uncertain. Trimming pared 5 bases from V and 7 bases from J, leaving 14 bases between. The CDR3 contains 14 residues. CDR1 and CDR2 (germline): SGHTA, FQGNSA. Here the CDR3 reads CASSQARESEKLFF. The CDR3 DNA follows: TGTGCCAGCAGCCAAGCTAGGGAGAGTGAAAAACTGTTTTTT.

The CDR3 DNA reads as TGTGCCAGCAGTGAAGTCGTCTCTCACTATGGCTACACCTTC. Encoded protein: CASSEVVSHYGYTF. The chain carries TRBV6-1 and TRBJ1-2; D remains ambiguous. This CDR3 has 14 residues. Between the trimmed V and J ends, which lost 1 base and 3 bases, there was a span of 9 bases. CDR1 is MNHNS and CDR2 is SASEGT in the germline V gene.

The chain employs TRBV30 and TRBJ1-1; tentative D call: TRBD1 (5 bases). Germline lookup yields CDR1 GTSNPN and CDR2 SVGIG (reference sequence). CDR3 length: 15 residues. V lost 2 bases and J lost 11, with 24 bases in between. CDR3 nucleotide sequence: TGTGCCTGGAGTCCCCGTTCCAGGGCCCAATCTGTCGCTTTCTTT. Protein: CAWSPRSRAQSVAFF.

The chain recombines TRBV10-3 with TRBJ1-1, with a tentative D call TRBD1 (5 bases). CDR1 ENHRY and CDR2 SYGVKD come from the germline V gene. The CDR3 sequence is 15 residues long. V was pared by 4 bases and J by 0 bases, with 12 bases between. The CDR3 spells CAISGARDLNTEAFF. The CDR3 DNA is TGTGCCATCAGTGGAGCCCGGGACTTGAACACTGAAGCTTTCTTT.

This sequence joins TRBV28 and TRBJ1-2; TRBD1 might be the D (5 bases). V was shortened by 6 bases and J by 2 bases, with 7 bases between the two germline ends. This CDR3 spans 12 amino acids. Germline V lookup: CDR1 MDHEN, CDR2 SYDVKM. The CDR3 protein is CASRGQNYGYTF. The CDR3 nucleotides read TGTGCCAGCAGGGGGCAGAACTATGGCTACACCTTC.

The rearrangement links TRBV14 to TRBJ2-5, with D perhaps matching TRBD1 (6 bases). The germline V gene encodes CDR1 SGHDN and CDR2 FVKESK. The CDR3 is made up of 22 amino acids. V lost 0 bases and J 0 bases, leaving 29 bases between the germline ends. CDR3 region: CASSQDVVWGQGSTKYQETQYF. The CDR3 coding sequence is TGTGCCAGCAGCCAAGATGTTGTATGGGGACAAGGCTCGACCAAGTACCAAGAGACCCAGTACTTC.

The J gene is TRBJ2-1, the V gene TRBV7-9, with 11 bases identical to TRBD2. Germline CDR1 is SEHNR and CDR2 is FQNEAQ (reference sequence). With V trimmed by 7 bases and J by 8 bases, 13 bases remained unmatched. There are 16 residues in the CDR3. As DNA, the CDR3 is TGTGCCAGCACCCCTAGGGGTAGCGGGGGGGCCCATGAGCAGTTCTTC. This gives the protein CASTPRGSGGAHEQFF.

The gene calls are TRBV7-9 and TRBJ1-6; D call uncertain. This CDR3 is 13 amino acids long. CDR1 is SEHNR and CDR2 is FQNEAQ in the germline V gene (reference sequence). V shed 1 base and J shed 11 bases, with 9 bases lying between them. The CDR3 DNA reads as TGTGCCAGCAGCTTAGGCGAAGTTACACCCCTCCACTTT. Amino acids: CASSLGEVTPLHF.

The sample holds a few counts of this clone. The V gene is TRBV2, the J gene TRBJ1-2; D uncertain. CDR3 length equals 12 residues. Trimming stripped 3 bases from V and 3 bases from J, with 5 bases between. The V gene's germline CDR1 is SNHLY and CDR2 FYNNEI. This chain's CDR3 is CASSDGYYGYTF. The CDR3 nucleotides read TGTGCCAGCAGTGACGGGTACTATGGCTACACCTTC.

V and J are TRBV30 and TRBJ1-3; no clear D gene. CDR1 GTSNPN and CDR2 SVGIG come from the germline V gene (reference sequence). V was shortened by 5 bases and J by 0 bases, with 5 bases between the two germline ends. This CDR3 has 12 amino acids. The CDR3 DNA is TGTGCCTGGGCAGTCTCTGGAAACACCATATATTTT. Protein: CAWAVSGNTIYF.

The rearrangement joins TRBV6-8 to TRBJ2-1; no clear D. This CDR3 comprises 15 residues. Germline V gives CDR1 MNHGY, CDR2 SAAAGT. V lost 0 bases, J lost 8 bases, and 14 bases lay in between. CDR3 loop: CASSYSREAAHEQFF. In DNA, the CDR3 is TGTGCCAGCAGTTACTCGAGAGAGGCAGCCCATGAGCAGTTCTTC.

The chain carries TRBV6-5 and TRBJ1-3, with D perhaps TRBD1 (5 bases). The CDR3 runs 13 residues. The V end was cut by 7 bases, the J end by 4 bases, with 11 bases between. The germline V gene has CDR1 MNHEY and CDR2 SVGAGI. The CDR3 DNA follows: TGTGCCAGCAAGGGGTTGGGGGGAAACACCATATATTTT. It translates to CASKGLGGNTIYF.

The chain recombines TRBV10-3 with TRBJ2-7; 11 bases fit TRBD1. The CDR3 consists of 13 residues. Looked up from germline, CDR1 is ENHRY and CDR2 is SYGVKD. Germline trimming cut 10 bases from V and 4 bases from J; bases unmatched to any gene: 6. The chain's CDR3 is CATVGQGEYEQYF. Here the CDR3 DNA reads TGTGCCACCGTGGGACAGGGGGAATACGAGCAGTACTTC.

This clone was counted once. The chain couples TRBV18 to TRBJ2-7; 9 bases map to TRBD1. V shed 5 bases, J shed 0 bases, and the junction held 11 bases outside the gene matches. The CDR3 totals 17 residues. The germline CDR1 and CDR2 sequences are KGHSH and LQKENI. CDR3 loop: CASSSGQGSPLSYEQYF. The CDR3 DNA sequence: TGTGCCAGCTCATCGGGACAGGGCTCACCCCTCTCCTACGAGCAGTACTTC.

The V gene is TRBV19, the J gene TRBJ1-5; D may be TRBD1 (5 bases). Germline V gene sequence: CDR1 LNHDA, CDR2 SQIVND (reference sequence). V lost 4 bases, J lost 6 bases, and 10 bases lay in between. The CDR3 covers 13 residues. Here the CDR3 DNA reads TGTGCCAGTAGTAAAGCGACAGTTCAGCCCCAGCATTTT. It yields the protein CASSKATVQPQHF.

This chain links TRBV7-9 with TRBJ1-3; TRBD1 is a possible D gene (6 bases). CDR3 length: 18 residues. V lost 3 bases, J lost 0 bases, and 18 bases lay in between. Germline V gives CDR1 SEHNR, CDR2 FQNEAQ (reference sequence). The CDR3 region is CASSFPPIKTGSGNTIYF. CDR3 in DNA: TGTGCCAGCAGCTTTCCCCCGATCAAGACAGGCTCTGGAAACACCATATATTTT.

In this sample, this clone turned up once. The chain uses TRBV19 and TRBJ2-7; TRBD2 matches 11 bases. V lost 4 bases, J lost 7 bases, and 12 bases stayed unmatched. This CDR3 comprises 16 residues. Germline V gene data show CDR1 as LNHDA and CDR2 as SQIVND (reference sequence). In DNA form, the CDR3 reads TGTGCCAGTAGTAGCTCTAGCGGGGGGCCCGCCCAAGAGCAGTACTTC. Translating gives CASSSSSGGPAQEQYF.

This chain joins TRBV5-1 and TRBJ2-1; D gene uncertain. The germline V gene encodes CDR1 SGHRS and CDR2 YFSETQ. The CDR3 length is 13 residues. Trimming took 0 bases from V and 12 from J, leaving 13 bases between them. The CDR3 region is CASSLESSASQFF. CDR3 bases: TGCGCCAGCAGCTTGGAATCCAGCGCCTCGCAGTTCTTC.

This clone was seen a handful of times. This rearrangement joins TRBV18 to TRBJ1-2, with a tentative D call TRBD1 (6 bases). The V and J ends lost 6 bases and 2 bases respectively, with 13 bases between them. This CDR3 has 14 amino acids. Germline loops: CDR1 KGHSH, CDR2 LQKENI. CDR3 sequence: CASSPTGLNYGYTF. Written as DNA, the CDR3 is TGTGCCAGCTCTCCGACAGGTCTCAACTATGGCTACACCTTC.

The chain joins TRBV4-2 to TRBJ2-3, with 11 bases identical to TRBD2. J gave up 4 bases and V 0 bases, and 18 bases lay outside the gene matches. Per germline, CDR1 LGHNA and CDR2 YNFKEQ. The CDR3 extends over 21 amino acids. The CDR3 loop is CASSQETQFPLLAGDSDTQYF. In nucleotides, the CDR3 is TGTGCCAGCAGCCAAGAAACCCAATTTCCTTTACTAGCGGGGGACTCAGATACGCAGTATTTT.

This clone showed up just once. The chain couples TRBV5-1 to TRBJ2-7, with a weak D call TRBD1 (6 bases). Trimming pared 0 bases from V and 7 bases from J, leaving 17 bases between. CDR3 length equals 15 residues. Germline CDR1 is SGHRS and CDR2 is YFSETQ. Here the CDR3 DNA reads TGCGCCAGCAGCTTGGTCCGGTCAGGGGATGAAGAGCAGTACTTC. Amino acids: CASSLVRSGDEEQYF.